This TCR beta chain was found in a study of shared clonotypes between healthy human individuals. Overall study results and limits: Against clonotypes common to all four donors, non-shared ones had lower generation probabilities.

The table came from immunoSEQ multiplex PCR; TCRdb's copy has only in-frame clones and leaves some out. The sample includes some 2,000,000 clones, approximately 95% seen only once; the top ten take 0.13%. The CDR3 is 16 amino acids. V shed 4 bases and J 1 base; nucleotides not matched to a gene: 7. Germline CDR1 and CDR2: SGDLS and YYNGEE. A word on this clone: What it binds is not known.

The sequencing input was naive CD4+ T cells sorted from blood. Documented subset: CD45RA+ positively selected. This chain uses TRBV9 with TRBJ2-5, with 10 bases aligning to TRBD2. This TCR derives from a young man in good health. The CDR3 sequence is CASSKDSGGIQETQYF. The CDR3 nucleotides are TGTGCCAGCAGCAAAGATAGCGGGGGGATCCAAGAGACCCAGTACTTC.